The next 21 T cell receptor beta chains were all read from a single sample in a study of regulatory T cells. Their cognate antigens are unknown. Amplification used 52 TRBV primers and 13 TRBJ primers. Profiled with immunoSEQ multiplex PCR; TCRdb holds only in-frame clones, not every one. The data show about 35,000 clones, around nine tenths seen once. Study observations and caveats: In CD3G-deficient patients, conventional CD4+ T cells were enriched for hydrophobic CDR3 residues at positions 6 and 7.

Sequencing was performed on conventional CD4+ T cells sorted from blood. The receptor source for this set is a person under 35 with CD3G deficiency.

The rearrangement joins TRBV5-1 to TRBJ2-2; a weak D match, TRBD2 (5 bases). Germline CDR1 and CDR2: SGHRS and YFSETQ. CDR3 length: 16 amino acids. Trimming removed 4 bases from V and 2 bases from J, with 15 bases in between. The chain's CDR3 is CASSLIGGGNTGELFF. The CDR3 region has the DNA TGCGCCAGCAGCCTGATAGGCGGAGGAAACACCGGGGAGCTGTTTTTT.

This chain uses TRBV5-1 with TRBJ2-1, with D possibly matching TRBD2 (5 bases). Germline lookup yields CDR1 SGHRS and CDR2 YFSETQ. This CDR3 contains 12 residues. V dropped 0 bases and J dropped 10 bases, with 8 bases sitting between them. CDR3 loop: CASSLGGLEQFF. The CDR3 nucleotides are TGCGCCAGCAGCTTGGGAGGGTTGGAGCAGTTCTTC.

The chain couples TRBV6-1 to TRBJ2-7, with D perhaps matching TRBD1 (6 bases). The germline gives CDR1 MNHNS, CDR2 SASEGT. There are 13 residues in the CDR3. Trimming removed 3 bases at V and 3 bases at J, with 9 bases between. This CDR3 reads CASSDQTGYEQYF. The CDR3 nucleotides read TGTGCCAGCAGTGACCAGACAGGCTACGAGCAGTACTTC.

CDR3 loop: CASSTGGKRNEQYF. The CDR3 region has the DNA TGTGCCAGCAGTACAGGAGGGAAGCGAAACGAGCAGTACTTC. The chain links TRBV6-1 to TRBJ2-7, with D possibly TRBD2 on 6 matching bases. V gave up 5 bases and J gave up 5 bases, with 16 bases separating them. The CDR3 totals 14 residues. Germline CDR1 is MNHNS and CDR2 is SASEGT.

This chain uses TRBV6-5 with TRBJ2-7, with TRBD2 matching over 10 bases. In germline, CDR1 is MNHEY, CDR2 SVGAGI. The CDR3 has 12 residues. With V trimmed by 9 bases and J by 13 bases, 12 bases remained unmatched. CDR3 in DNA: TGTGCCAGTCGGACAGCGGGAGGGCCCATCTACTTC. Translating gives CASRTAGGPIYF.

This chain links TRBV6-6 with TRBJ1-2; D not certain. The CDR3 sequence is 13 residues long. The germline gives CDR1 MNHNY, CDR2 SVGAGI (reference sequence). Trimming took off 7 bases at V and 3 bases at J, with 12 bases between the two ends. Here the CDR3 reads CASTKGKDYGYTF. The CDR3 DNA follows: TGTGCCAGCACAAAGGGAAAGGACTATGGCTACACCTTC.

The J gene is TRBJ1-1, the V gene TRBV6-5; the D is unclear. Looked up from germline, CDR1 is MNHEY and CDR2 is SVGAGI. The length of the CDR3 is 13 residues. The V end lost 5 bases, the J end lost 0 bases, and 7 bases lay between the germline ends. The CDR3 coding sequence is TGTGCCAGCAGTCCGCGGGTGAACACTGAAGCTTTCTTT. Its translation is CASSPRVNTEAFF.

J is TRBJ1-2 and V is TRBV28; D is unresolved. The CDR3 length is 15 residues. Trimming left V 6 bases short and J 3 bases short, with 17 bases between. Germline V lookup: CDR1 MDHEN, CDR2 SYDVKM. The CDR3 reads CASSPFGRWDYGYTF. In DNA, the CDR3 is TGTGCCAGCAGCCCCTTTGGGAGGTGGGACTATGGCTACACCTTC.

J is TRBJ2-7 and V is TRBV6-1; weak D call: TRBD2 (5 bases). V lost 6 bases and J 2 bases, leaving 11 bases between the germline ends. The CDR3 runs to 13 residues. Germline V gene data show CDR1 as MNHNS and CDR2 as SASEGT. The CDR3 DNA follows: TGTGCCAGCAGGAGCCCCGGGACCTACGAGCAGTACTTC. Protein product: CASRSPGTYEQYF.

The chain's CDR3 is CASSWTHSNIQYF. In DNA form, the CDR3 reads TGTGCCAGCAGTTGGACCCATTCCAACATTCAGTACTTC. This chain links TRBV28 with TRBJ2-4; D remains ambiguous. The V end was cut by 4 bases, the J end by 7 bases, with 11 bases between. CDR3 length: 13 amino acids. Germline V gene lookup returns CDR1 MDHEN and CDR2 SYDVKM. The variable domain in full, completed from reference TRBV28 and TRBJ2-4, reads DVKVTQSSRYLVKRTGEKVFLECVQDMDHENMFWYRQDPGLGLRLIYFSYDVKMKEKGDIPEGYSVSREKKERFSLILESASTNQTSMYLCASSWTHSNIQYFGAGTRLSVL.

The chain joins TRBV10-3 to TRBJ2-1; TRBD1 matches at 12 bases. In germline, CDR1 is ENHRY, CDR2 SYGVKD. With 4 bases clipped from V and 8 bases from J, the junction kept 3 bases outside the gene matches. This CDR3 comprises 14 residues. The CDR3 protein is CAISAGTGGDEQFF. In DNA, the CDR3 is TGTGCCATCAGTGCCGGGACAGGGGGCGATGAGCAGTTCTTC.

The chain carries TRBV28 and TRBJ2-3; D tentatively fits TRBD1 or TRBD2 (5 bases each). The CDR3 consists of 15 residues. Germline CDR1 MDHEN, CDR2 SYDVKM. V was clipped by 5 bases and J by 0 bases, with 12 bases between them. CDR3 DNA sequence: TGTGCCAGCAGTGGGGCGGCTAGCAGCACAGATACGCAGTATTTT. It specifies CASSGAASSTDTQYF.

V usage is TRBV7-9 and J usage is TRBJ2-3; D is unclear. This CDR3 is 13 amino acids long. Trimming left V 5 bases short and J 2 bases short, with 8 bases between. The germline V gene encodes CDR1 SEHNR and CDR2 FQNEAQ (reference sequence). CDR3 in DNA: TGTGCCAGCAGCGGAGAGAACACAGATACGCAGTATTTT. It encodes CASSGENTDTQYF. Supplemented by reference TRBV7-9 and TRBJ2-3, the full variable domain reads DTGVSQNPRHKITKRGQNVTFRCDPISEHNRLYWYRQTLGQGPEFLTYFQNEAQLEKSRLLSDRFSAERPKGSFSTLEIQRTEQGDSAMYLCASSGENTDTQYFGPGTRLTVL.

The V and J genes are TRBV5-1 and TRBJ2-1; 7 positions match TRBD1. This CDR3 is 15 amino acids long. In germline, CDR1 is SGHRS, CDR2 YFSETQ. V dropped 4 bases and J dropped 2; count of bases not matched to a gene: 6. The CDR3 DNA follows: TGCGCCAGCAGCCCAGGTGGGACAGCCTACAATGAGCAGTTCTTC. Residues: CASSPGGTAYNEQFF.

The chain links TRBV7-2 to TRBJ1-3; tentative D call: TRBD1 (5 bases). From germline, CDR1 is SGHTA and CDR2 FQGNSA. The CDR3 has 15 amino acids. Trimming stripped 5 bases from V and 2 bases from J, with 13 bases between. The CDR3 region has the DNA TGTGCCAGCAGCCGGCGTGCAGGGCCTGGAAACACCATATATTTT. Encoded protein: CASSRRAGPGNTIYF. Together with reference TRBV7-2 and TRBJ1-3, the CDR3 gives the full variable domain: GAGVSQSPSNKVTEKGKDVELRCDPISGHTALYWYRQSLGQGLEFLIYFQGNSAPDKSGLPSDRFSAERTGGSVSTLTIQRTQQEDSAVYLCASSRRAGPGNTIYFGEGSWLTVV.

The chain uses TRBV18 and TRBJ1-3, with D possibly matching TRBD1 (6 bases). Trimming removed 3 bases from V and 2 bases from J, with 23 bases in between. Germline CDR1 KGHSH, CDR2 LQKENI. The CDR3 has 19 amino acids. CDR3 bases: TGTGCCAGCTCACCGGTCCATAAACAGGGTCGCGGTCCTGGAAACACCATATATTTT. This codes for CASSPVHKQGRGPGNTIYF. Complete variable domain (other parts from reference TRBV18 and TRBJ1-3): NAGVMQNPRHLVRRRGQEARLRCSPMKGHSHVYWYRQLPEEGLKFMVYLQKENIIDESGMPKERFSAEFPKEGPSILRIQQVVRGDSAAYFCASSPVHKQGRGPGNTIYFGEGSWLTVV.

This chain uses TRBV6-5 with TRBJ2-3; the match to TRBD2 covers 9 bases. The CDR3 totals 15 residues. The ends lost 4 bases at V and 3 bases at J; junction bases unmatched: 5. Germline assignment: CDR1 MNHEY and CDR2 SVGAGI. The CDR3 bases are TGTGCCAGCAGTTCGGCGGGAGGGCCGACAGATACGCAGTATTTT. Translation gives CASSSAGGPTDTQYF.

CDR3 loop: CASSSQGGNIQYF. CDR3 sequence (DNA): TGTGCCAGTAGTTCCCAGGGAGGTAACATTCAGTACTTC. V usage is TRBV19 and J usage is TRBJ2-4, with D maybe TRBD2 (6 bases). This CDR3 region has 13 residues. V lost 5 bases to trimming and J lost 7 bases, with 12 bases between them. Germline V CDR1 and CDR2: LNHDA, SQIVND (reference sequence).

In DNA, the CDR3 is TGTGCCAGCAGGCGGGGACTAGCGGGAAGAGATACGCAGTATTTT. This translates into CASRRGLAGRDTQYF. This chain joins TRBV6-6 and TRBJ2-3, with 13 bases fitting TRBD2. The CDR3 is 15 amino acids. V shed 6 bases and J 5 bases; nucleotides not matched to a gene: 5. Germline V gene lookup returns CDR1 MNHNY and CDR2 SVGAGI (reference sequence).

The rearrangement joins TRBV18 to TRBJ1-1; D might be TRBD1 (5 bases). CDR3 length equals 15 residues. Germline V CDR1 and CDR2: KGHSH, LQKENI. Trimming took off 3 bases at V and 5 bases at J, with 16 bases between the two ends. The CDR3 DNA follows: TGTGCCAGCTCACCTACTCGGATGGGGGAGACTGAAGCTTTCTTT. Residues: CASSPTRMGETEAFF.

The chain uses TRBV6-1 and TRBJ2-7, with D unresolved. This CDR3 comprises 13 residues. Germline values: CDR1 MNHNS, CDR2 SASEGT. V was shortened by 5 bases and J by 6 bases, with 14 bases between the two germline ends. In nucleotides, the CDR3 is TGTGCCAGCAGTCTAAGGGTTAGGGTCGAGCAGTACTTC. It translates to CASSLRVRVEQYF.